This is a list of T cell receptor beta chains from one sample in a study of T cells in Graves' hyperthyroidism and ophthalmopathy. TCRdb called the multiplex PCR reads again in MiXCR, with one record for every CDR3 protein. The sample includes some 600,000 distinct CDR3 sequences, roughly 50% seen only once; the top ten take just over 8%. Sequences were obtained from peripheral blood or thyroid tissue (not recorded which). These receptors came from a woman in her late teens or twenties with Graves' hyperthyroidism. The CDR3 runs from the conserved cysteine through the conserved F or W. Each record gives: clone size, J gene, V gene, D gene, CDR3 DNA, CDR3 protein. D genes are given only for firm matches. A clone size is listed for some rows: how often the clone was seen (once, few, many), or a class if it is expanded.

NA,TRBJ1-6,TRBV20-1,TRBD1,TGCAGTGCTAATGACAGGGGAGGTTCACCCCTCCACTTT,CSANDRGGSPLHF
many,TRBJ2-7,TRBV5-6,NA,TGCGCCAGCAGCTTGCGGCTAGCCGCCTACGAGCAGTACTTC,CASSLRLAAYEQYF
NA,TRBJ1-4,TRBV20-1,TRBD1,TGCAGCCCGGGGGGACAGGGGGATAGAAAACTGTTTTTT,CSPGGQGDRKLFF
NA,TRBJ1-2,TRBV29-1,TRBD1,TGCAGCGTAGGGACAGGGCGCTATGGCTACACCTTC,CSVGTGRYGYTF
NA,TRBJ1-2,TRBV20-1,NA,TGCAGTGCTAGAGATCCCTCAGGGGAAGGCTACACCTTC,CSARDPSGEGYTF
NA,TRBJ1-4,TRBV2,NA,TGTGCCAGCAGTCCCGAGGGGGGGCAGGGAGAGGAAAAACTGTTTTTT,CASSPEGGQGEEKLFF
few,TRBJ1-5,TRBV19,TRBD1,TGTGCCAGTAGTATGGACAGGGATGATCAGCCCCAGCATTTT,CASSMDRDDQPQHF
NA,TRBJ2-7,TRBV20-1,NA,TGCAGTGCTGGAGATAGAAAAGTGGGGGGATACGAGCAGTACTTC,CSAGDRKVGGYEQYF
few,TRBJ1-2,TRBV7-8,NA,TGTGCCAGCAGCACCCTTGACAGGATAAGCGATGGCTACACCTTC,CASSTLDRISDGYTF
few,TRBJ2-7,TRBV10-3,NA,TGTGCCAGCACCGCAAGGGGGACCTCACCAACCCACGAGCAGTACTTC,CASTARGTSPTHEQYF
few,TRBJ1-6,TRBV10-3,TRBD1,TGTGCCAGCAGCAGGACAGGGGGGCATTCACCCCTCCACTTT,CASSRTGGHSPLHF
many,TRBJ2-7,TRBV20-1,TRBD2,TGCAGTGCTAGAAATACTAGCGACTACGAGCAGTACTTC,CSARNTSDYEQYF
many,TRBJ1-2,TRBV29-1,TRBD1,TGCAGCGTTAGTCAACAGGGGGCGAGAGGCTACACCTTC,CSVSQQGARGYTF
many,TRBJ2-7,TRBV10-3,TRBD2,TGTGCCATCAGGACCGTAGCGGGAGGGGAAGGCGAGCAGTACTTC,CAIRTVAGGEGEQYF
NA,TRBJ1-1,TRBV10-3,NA,TGTGCCAGCAGTTATCGGGGATGGGACACTGAAGATTTCTTT,CASSYRGWDTEDFF
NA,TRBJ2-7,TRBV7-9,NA,TGCGCCAGCAGCCAAGAAGCCCGGACCGGGACCTACGAGCAGTACTTC,CASSQEARTGTYEQYF
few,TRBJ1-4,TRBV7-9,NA,TGTGCCAGCAGCAGGATCGGGCAGGCAAATGAAAAACTGTTTTTT,CASSRIGQANEKLFF